What follows is one T cell receptor (beta chain) and its context. What it binds is unknown. The total RNA came straight from whole blood, and T cells were not sorted beforehand. The sample is drawn from a study of monozygotic twins with inflammatory bowel disease. Study-level results: Clonotypes shared with others were fewer in IBD patients than in healthy twins, especially with disease activity.

TCRdb reanalyzed the 5' RACE reads, giving one entry per CDR3 protein sequence and no DNA. The sample has about 380,000 distinct CDR3 sequences. There are 16 residues in the CDR3. Per the germline V gene, CDR1 is SGHTA and CDR2 is FQGNSA. This chain links TRBV7-2 with TRBJ2-1; TCRdb gives TRBD1 as the D gene, but with no DNA this cannot be confirmed. The receptor's source is a human donor with ulcerative colitis or Crohn's disease, or a healthy co-twin of an affected twin (not recorded which). Sequencing was carried out using blood. CDR3: CASSPAPRGAGYEQFF.